This T cell receptor beta chain was recovered during a study of T cells after yellow fever vaccination. Study-level points and caveats: Repertoires sorted by FACS could include abundant clonotypes that are contaminants from the bulk population. Booster sampling recovered most clones from primary vaccination (around 96% CD4, around 88% CD8).

CDR3 length: 14 amino acids. Trimming took 9 bases from V and 2 from J; bases not matched to a gene: 11. Researchers made TCR cDNA using 5'RACE template switching, and this step added a universal primer site and UMIs. A single record per CDR3 protein comes from TCRdb applying MiXCR to the 5' RACE reads. The sample holds about 220,000 distinct CDR3 sequences; around 6.7% are singletons and the top ten take roughly 1%. This clonotype was detected once. Its matching antigen is unknown. The chain joins TRBV5-3 to TRBJ2-7; 7 nucleotides match TRBD2. TRBV5-3 is an open reading frame, and its role is uncertain. Sequencing used CD4+ T cells sorted from PBMCs, obtained on the day of the yellow fever booster vaccination. This TCR was sampled from a man between 25 and 39 years old who received the YFV17D yellow fever vaccine. The CDR3 DNA reads TGTGCCAAGAGGGGTAGCGGGCATCCCTACGAGCAGTACTTC. Protein product: CAKRGSGHPYEQYF.